These 13 T cell receptor beta chains were all obtained from the same sample, sequenced in a study of regulatory T cells listed by TCRdb under 2018. Broader findings and caveats from the paper: Regulatory T cells from CD3G-deficient patients showed reduced Shannon diversity compared with autologous conventional CD4+ cells and with control regulatory T cells.

The protocol used for the library was the immunoSEQ multiplex PCR assay. The multiplex PCR used 52 forward TRBV primers and 13 reverse TRBJ primers, with assay-based and computational corrections for amplification bias. Drawn from immuneACCESS, this table holds only the in-frame rearrangements with V and J called that TCRdb kept. Clones are partly lost; checked studies trace under half to an unresolved V gene and leave the rest unexplained. The sample table contains about 4,000 clones; only one count was recorded for more than 85% of them. About 2.5% of the sample is taken by the ten largest. Antigens for these TCRs are unknown. The sample taken for sequencing was CD4+ Tregs sorted from blood. These receptors were taken from a child aged 2-15 years with CD3G deficiency.

The CDR3 nucleotides read TGTGCCAGCAGCTCACAGGGGGACACTGAAGCTTTCTTT. Protein: CASSSQGDTEAFF. This chain joins TRBV7-9 and TRBJ1-1, with 8 bases identical to TRBD1. CDR1 is SEHNR and CDR2 is FQNEAQ in the germline V gene (reference sequence). V gave up 4 bases and J gave up 3 bases; unmatched junction bases: 1. CDR3 length: 13 residues.

The V call is TRBV28, the J call TRBJ1-5, with a tentative D call TRBD1 (5 bases). In germline, CDR1 is MDHEN, CDR2 SYDVKM. The V end lost 4 bases, the J end lost 6 bases, and 13 bases lay between the germline ends. The CDR3 contains 14 residues. The CDR3 coding sequence is TGTGCCAGCAGTTCACAGGCTCAGGTTCAGCCCCAGCATTTT. It is translated as CASSSQAQVQPQHF.

The chain combines TRBV28 with TRBJ2-1; TRBD2 matches at 13 bases. CDR1 MDHEN and CDR2 SYDVKM come from the germline V gene. Trimming took 6 bases from V and 10 from J; bases not matched to a gene: 6. There are 14 residues in the CDR3. CDR3 amino acids: CASSKTSGRLEQFF. The CDR3 coding sequence is TGTGCCAGCAGCAAGACTAGCGGGAGGTTGGAGCAGTTCTTC.

CDR3 residues: CSATPYREQFF. The CDR3 DNA is TGCAGTGCTACGCCCTACCGCGAGCAGTTCTTC. The rearrangement links TRBV20-1 to TRBJ2-1; D call uncertain. The V end was cut by 4 bases, the J end by 10 bases, with 11 bases between. CDR3 length: 11 amino acids. The germline V gene encodes CDR1 DFQATT and CDR2 SNEGSKA (reference sequence).

The chain has TRBV6-6 and TRBJ2-7, with D hard to call. The CDR3 totals 13 residues. Germline V CDR1 and CDR2: MNHNY, SVGAGI (reference sequence). Trimming removed 0 bases from V and 3 bases from J, with 6 bases in between. CDR3 region: CASSYSSFYEQYF. The CDR3 DNA is TGTGCCAGCAGTTACTCGAGTTTCTACGAGCAGTACTTC.

The V and J genes are TRBV7-9 and TRBJ2-3; D possibly corresponds to TRBD1 (6 bases). Germline values: CDR1 SEHNR, CDR2 FQNEAQ (reference sequence). V shed 5 bases and J shed 4 bases, with 13 bases lying between them. The CDR3 is 14 amino acids. CDR3 residues: CASSPDGGADTQYF. DNA of the CDR3: TGTGCCAGCAGCCCGGATGGGGGCGCAGATACGCAGTATTTT. Combining the CDR3 with reference TRBV7-9 and TRBJ2-3 gives the whole variable domain DTGVSQNPRHKITKRGQNVTFRCDPISEHNRLYWYRQTLGQGPEFLTYFQNEAQLEKSRLLSDRFSAERPKGSFSTLEIQRTEQGDSAMYLCASSPDGGADTQYFGPGTRLTVL.

The V call is TRBV6-1, the J call TRBJ1-1; D is unresolved. CDR3 length equals 15 residues. Trimming removed 2 bases from V and 4 bases from J, with 14 bases in between. Germline V lookup: CDR1 MNHNS, CDR2 SASEGT. CDR3 amino acids: CASSEQWGGSTEAFF. CDR3 nucleotides: TGTGCCAGCAGTGAACAGTGGGGAGGGAGCACTGAAGCTTTCTTT.

The rearrangement joins TRBV4-2 to TRBJ2-7; D gene unclear. The CDR3 loop spans 13 amino acids. In germline, CDR1 is LGHNA, CDR2 YNFKEQ. Trimming removed 2 bases at V and 7 bases at J, with 12 bases between. This CDR3 is CASSQTPDEEQYF. In DNA, the CDR3 is TGTGCCAGCAGCCAAACGCCTGATGAGGAGCAGTACTTC.

The chain recombines TRBV6-1 with TRBJ1-4, with D perhaps matching TRBD1 (6 bases). V was clipped by 5 bases and J by 8 bases, with 18 bases between them. Per the germline V gene, CDR1 is MNHNS and CDR2 is SASEGT. The CDR3 runs to 15 residues. The CDR3 protein is CASSPRWAGEEKLFF. In DNA, the CDR3 is TGTGCCAGCAGTCCCCGGTGGGCAGGGGAAGAAAAACTGTTTTTT.

This sequence joins TRBV5-1 and TRBJ2-6, with 7 nucleotides matching TRBD1. The germline V gene has CDR1 SGHRS and CDR2 YFSETQ. This CDR3 has 20 residues. Trimming at V came to 4 bases and at J to 0 bases, leaving 16 bases not matched to a gene. The CDR3 here is CASSPGQTIPSLSGANVLTF. The CDR3 DNA reads TGCGCCAGCAGCCCGGGACAGACTATCCCCTCTCTCTCTGGGGCCAACGTCCTGACTTTC.

The gene calls are TRBV5-1 and TRBJ2-1; D is undetermined. The V gene lost 0 bases and the J gene lost 0 bases, with 4 bases spanning the gap. Germline V gene sequence: CDR1 SGHRS, CDR2 YFSETQ. CDR3 length equals 14 residues. The CDR3 loop reads CASSLDGSYNEQFF. CDR3 DNA sequence: TGCGCCAGCAGCTTGGACGGCTCCTACAATGAGCAGTTCTTC.

V and J are TRBV6-6 and TRBJ1-2; tentative D call: TRBD1 (5 bases). V was clipped by 5 bases and J by 7 bases, with 8 bases between them. The CDR3 has 11 residues. Germline V CDR1 and CDR2: MNHNY, SVGAGI (reference sequence). The CDR3 DNA reads TGTGCCAGCAGTACAGGTGCTGGCTACACCTTC. This sequence encodes CASSTGAGYTF.

The chain joins TRBV6-6 to TRBJ2-2; tentatively, D is TRBD1 (5 bases). Trimming left V 8 bases short and J 2 bases short, with 12 bases between. There are 14 residues in the CDR3. The germline CDR1 and CDR2 sequences are MNHNY and SVGAGI (reference sequence). CDR3: CASRRQGNTGELFF. The CDR3, as DNA: TGTGCCAGCCGTCGGCAGGGTAACACCGGGGAGCTGTTTTTT.